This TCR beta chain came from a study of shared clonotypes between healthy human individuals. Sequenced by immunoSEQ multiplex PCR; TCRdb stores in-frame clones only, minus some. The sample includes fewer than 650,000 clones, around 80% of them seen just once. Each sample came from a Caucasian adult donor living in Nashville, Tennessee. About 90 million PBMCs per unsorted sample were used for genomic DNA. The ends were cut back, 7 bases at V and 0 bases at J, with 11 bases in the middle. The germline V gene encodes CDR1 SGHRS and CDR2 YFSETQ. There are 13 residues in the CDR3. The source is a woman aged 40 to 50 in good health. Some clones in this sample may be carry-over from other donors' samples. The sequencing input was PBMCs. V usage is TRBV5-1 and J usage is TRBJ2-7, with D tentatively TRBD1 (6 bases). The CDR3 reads CASGMTGSYEQYF. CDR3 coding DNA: TGCGCCAGCGGGATGACAGGCTCCTACGAGCAGTACTTC.